A single sample gave rise to the 15 T cell receptor beta chains below, sequenced in a study of blood T cell repertoires in COVID-19. TCRdb keeps only in-frame clones here, not all; method: immunoSEQ multiplex PCR. This sample has 90,000 or so clones, with about nine tenths found just once. The sequencing sample was made of peripheral blood. These receptors came from a man in his sixties with COVID-19, enrolled during active disease.

V and J are TRBV18 and TRBJ2-1; 9 nucleotides align to TRBD1. Germline V gene sequence: CDR1 KGHSH, CDR2 LQKENI. V was pared by 4 bases and J by 3 bases, with 4 bases of the junction left unmatched. CDR3 length: 15 residues. CDR3 bases: TGTGCCAGCTCACTCGGGACAGGGAACTACAATGAGCAGTTCTTC. Amino acid sequence: CASSLGTGNYNEQFF.

This clone was observed once. The chain has TRBV18 and TRBJ2-3; 9 nucleotides agree with TRBD2. Unmatched junction bases numbered 7, after V lost 3 bases and J lost 3 bases. Germline CDR1 and CDR2: KGHSH and LQKENI. The CDR3 has 16 amino acids. The CDR3 sequence is CASSPWTSASTDTQYF. CDR3 DNA sequence: TGTGCCAGCTCACCCTGGACTAGCGCATCTACAGATACGCAGTATTTT. The whole variable domain, filled in from reference TRBV18 and TRBJ2-3, reads NAGVMQNPRHLVRRRGQEARLRCSPMKGHSHVYWYRQLPEEGLKFMVYLQKENIIDESGMPKERFSAEFPKEGPSILRIQQVVRGDSAAYFCASSPWTSASTDTQYFGPGTRLTVL.

This clone was picked up a small number of times. DNA for the CDR3: TGTGCCAGCAGCATAAGCGGGAACACTGAAGCTTTCTTT. Protein product: CASSISGNTEAFF. This chain joins TRBV7-3 and TRBJ1-1; D uncertain. Trimming cost V 5 bases and J 1 base, with 8 bases left between them. The CDR3 contains 13 residues. CDR1 is SGHTA and CDR2 is FQGTGA in the germline V gene.

The chain is built from TRBV2 and TRBJ2-4; D gene uncertain. Germline-derived CDR1 and CDR2 are SNHLY and FYNNEI. V gave up 9 bases and J gave up 0 bases, with 21 bases separating them. The CDR3 has 17 residues. CDR3 sequence (DNA): TGTGCCAGTAACCCTGGCGAGGCCAGAGGAGCCAAAAACATTCAGTACTTC. Translation: CASNPGEARGAKNIQYF.

The CDR3 here is CATSRPGQGVYGYTF. In nucleotides, the CDR3 is TGTGCCACCAGCAGACCCGGACAGGGAGTTTATGGCTACACCTTC. The chain couples TRBV15 to TRBJ1-2, with 8 bases aligning to TRBD1. V gave up 2 bases and J gave up 5 bases; unmatched junction bases: 7. Germline V CDR1 and CDR2: LNHNV, YYDKDF (reference sequence). This CDR3 region has 15 residues.

This clone was seen a handful of times. V and J are TRBV19 and TRBJ1-4; 7 bases line up with TRBD1. The junction had 13 bases not matched to a gene; V was cut back by 3 bases and J by 0 bases. This CDR3 contains 19 residues. From germline, CDR1 is LNHDA and CDR2 SQIVND (reference sequence). The CDR3 sequence is CASSIGHRDSPATNEKLFF. CDR3 in DNA: TGTGCCAGTAGTATTGGCCACCGGGACAGTCCCGCAACTAATGAAAAACTGTTTTTT.

This chain joins TRBV4-1 and TRBJ2-1; TRBD2 matches 9 bases. V dropped 4 bases and J dropped 0; count of bases not matched to a gene: 4. The CDR3 runs 16 residues. From germline, CDR1 is MGHRA and CDR2 YSYEKL. The CDR3 region is CASSLIAGVSYNEQFF. The CDR3, as DNA: TGCGCCAGCAGCCTCATAGCGGGAGTCTCCTACAATGAGCAGTTCTTC.

V and J are TRBV19 and TRBJ2-7, with TRBD2 identical over 8 bases. The CDR3 sequence is 14 residues long. CDR1 LNHDA and CDR2 SQIVND come from the germline V gene (reference sequence). J lost 6 bases, V lost 5 bases, and 9 bases had no gene match. CDR3 sequence: CASSSGLAGSEQYF. CDR3 coding DNA: TGTGCCAGTAGTTCAGGACTAGCTGGGAGCGAGCAGTACTTC. Full variable domain (remainder filled in from reference TRBV19 and TRBJ2-7): DGGITQSPKYLFRKEGQNVTLSCEQNLNHDAMYWYRQDPGQGLRLIYYSQIVNDFQKGDIAEGYSVSREKKESFPLTVTSAQKNPTAFYLCASSSGLAGSEQYFGPGTRLTVT.

The chain has TRBV15 and TRBJ1-1; 8 positions match TRBD1. CDR1 and CDR2 from the germline V gene are LNHNV and YYDKDF (reference sequence). Germline trimming cut 3 bases from V and 1 base from J; bases unmatched to any gene: 1. This CDR3 region has 14 residues. The CDR3 loop is CATSSGQGNTEAFF. The DNA for the CDR3 is TGTGCCACCAGCAGCGGACAGGGGAACACTGAAGCTTTCTTT.

The chain carries TRBV5-1 and TRBJ1-4; D possibly corresponds to TRBD1 (6 bases). The germline V gene has CDR1 SGHRS and CDR2 YFSETQ. The CDR3 covers 13 residues. Trimming stripped 3 bases from V and 7 bases from J, with 10 bases between. CDR3 bases: TGCGCCAGCAGCTCCGAGGACAGTGAAAAACTGTTTTTT. Encoded protein: CASSSEDSEKLFF.

The chain carries TRBV11-3 and TRBJ2-1; 8 bases line up with TRBD2. J gave up 8 bases and V 6 bases, and 3 bases lay outside the gene matches. This CDR3 contains 12 residues. The germline gives CDR1 SGHNT, CDR2 YENEEA. For the CDR3, the DNA is TGTGCCAGCAGACCCGGGGGGGATGAGCAGTTCTTC. Translated: CASRPGGDEQFF.

This chain connects TRBV30 to TRBJ1-6; TRBD1 might be the D (5 bases). Germline CDR1 GTSNPN, CDR2 SVGIG (reference sequence). The length of the CDR3 is 13 residues. The V gene lost 5 bases and the J gene lost 7 bases, with 12 bases spanning the gap. Here the CDR3 reads CAWGAAGNSPLHF. CDR3 DNA: TGTGCCTGGGGGGCAGCAGGGAATTCACCCCTCCACTTT. Using reference TRBV30 and TRBJ1-6 for the parts outside the CDR3, the full variable domain is SQTIHQWPATLVQPVGSPLSLECTVEGTSNPNLYWYRQAAGRGLQLLFYSVGIGQISSEVPQNLSASRPQDRQFILSSKKLLLSDSGFYLCAWGAAGNSPLHFGNGTRLTVT.

The chain is built from TRBV5-4 and TRBJ1-4; D remains unclear. The germline V gene has CDR1 SGHNT and CDR2 YYREEE (reference sequence). The CDR3 runs to 15 residues. Trimming took 4 bases from V and 4 from J, leaving 14 bases between them. Written as DNA, the CDR3 is TGTGCCAGCAGCCTTGGACGGAGCGGTAATGAAAAACTGTTTTTT. Its translation is CASSLGRSGNEKLFF.

V and J are TRBV3-1 (or the pseudogene TRBV3-2) and TRBJ2-4, with 7 bases matching TRBD1. This CDR3 contains 13 residues. Germline trimming cut 3 bases from V and 8 bases from J; bases unmatched to any gene: 4. Germline CDR1 is LGHDT and CDR2 is YNNKEL (reference sequence). CDR3 nucleotides: TGTGCCAGCAGCCACCCACAGGGGTACATTCAGTACTTC. Translation gives CASSHPQGYIQYF.

V usage is TRBV7-8 and J usage is TRBJ2-2, with 10 nucleotides matching TRBD2. Per the germline V gene, CDR1 is SGHVS and CDR2 is FQNEAQ. The CDR3 has 16 amino acids. J lost 4 bases, V lost 0 bases, and 2 bases had no gene match. The CDR3 here is CASSLATSGFTGELFF. CDR3 nucleotides: TGTGCCAGCAGCTTAGCGACTAGCGGGTTCACCGGGGAGCTGTTTTTT. Together with reference TRBV7-8 and TRBJ2-2, the CDR3 gives the full variable domain: GAGVSQSPRYKVAKRGQDVALRCDPISGHVSLFWYQQALGQGPEFLTYFQNEAQLDKSGLPSDRFFAERPEGSVSTLKIQRTQQEDSAVYLCASSLATSGFTGELFFGEGSRLTVL.